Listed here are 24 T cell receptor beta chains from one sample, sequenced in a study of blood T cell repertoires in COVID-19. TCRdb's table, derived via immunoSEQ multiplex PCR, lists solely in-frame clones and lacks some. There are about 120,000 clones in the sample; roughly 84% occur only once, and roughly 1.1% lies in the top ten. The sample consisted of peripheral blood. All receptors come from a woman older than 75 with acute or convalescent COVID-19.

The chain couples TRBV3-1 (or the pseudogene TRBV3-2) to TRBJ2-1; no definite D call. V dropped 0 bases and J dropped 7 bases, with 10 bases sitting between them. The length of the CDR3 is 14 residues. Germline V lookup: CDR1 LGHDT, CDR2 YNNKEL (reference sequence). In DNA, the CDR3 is TGTGCCAGCAGCCAAGAACAGTACTTGAATGAGCAGTTCTTC. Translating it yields CASSQEQYLNEQFF.

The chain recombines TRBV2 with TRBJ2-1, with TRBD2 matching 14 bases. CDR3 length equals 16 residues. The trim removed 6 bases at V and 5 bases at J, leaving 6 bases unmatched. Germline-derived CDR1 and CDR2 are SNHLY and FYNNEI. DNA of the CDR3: TGTGCCAGCAGGGATGGACTAGCGGGGGGAAACAATGAGCAGTTCTTC. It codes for CASRDGLAGGNNEQFF.

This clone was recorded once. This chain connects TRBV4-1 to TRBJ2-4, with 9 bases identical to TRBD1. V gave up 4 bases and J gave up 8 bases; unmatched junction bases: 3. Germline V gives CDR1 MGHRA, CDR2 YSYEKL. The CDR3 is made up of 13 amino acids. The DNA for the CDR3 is TGCGCCAGCAGCCGGGACAGGGATTACATTCAGTACTTC. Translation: CASSRDRDYIQYF.

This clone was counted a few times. The CDR3 reads CASSMTSGRVNTQYF. The CDR3 DNA reads TGTGCCAGTAGTATGACTAGCGGGAGGGTAAATACGCAGTATTTT. The chain couples TRBV19 to TRBJ2-3, with TRBD2 matching over 14 bases. V was clipped by 3 bases and J by 7 bases; unmatched bases: 3. Germline assignment: CDR1 LNHDA and CDR2 SQIVND (reference sequence). CDR3 length equals 15 residues.

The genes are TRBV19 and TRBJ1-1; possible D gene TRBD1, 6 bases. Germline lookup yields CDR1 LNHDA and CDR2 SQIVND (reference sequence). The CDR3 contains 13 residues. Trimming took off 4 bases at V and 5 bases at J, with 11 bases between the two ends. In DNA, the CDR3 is TGTGCCAGTAGTAGACAGGTTGGGACTGAAGCTTTCTTT. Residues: CASSRQVGTEAFF.

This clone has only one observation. This CDR3 is CASSLTSRESQPQHF. The CDR3 nucleotides read TGTGCCAGCAGCTTAACTTCCAGGGAAAGTCAGCCCCAGCATTTT. The chain couples TRBV7-8 to TRBJ1-5, with D possibly matching TRBD1 (5 bases). The V end lost 2 bases, the J end lost 6 bases, and 14 bases lay between the germline ends. CDR1 SGHVS and CDR2 FQNEAQ come from the germline V gene. The CDR3 spans 15 residues.

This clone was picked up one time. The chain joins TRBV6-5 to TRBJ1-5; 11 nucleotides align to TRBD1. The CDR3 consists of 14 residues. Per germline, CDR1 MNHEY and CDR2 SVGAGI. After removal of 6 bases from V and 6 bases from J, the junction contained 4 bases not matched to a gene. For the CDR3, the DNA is TGTGCCAGCAGAGGACAGGGGGCGGGTCAGCCCCAGCATTTT. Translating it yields CASRGQGAGQPQHF.

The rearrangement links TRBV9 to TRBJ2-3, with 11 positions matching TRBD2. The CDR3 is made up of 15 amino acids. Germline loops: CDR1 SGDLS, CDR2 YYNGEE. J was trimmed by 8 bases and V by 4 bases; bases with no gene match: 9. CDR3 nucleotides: TGTGCCAGCAGCTCCATAGCGGGAGGGCCACTTACGCAGTATTTT. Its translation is CASSSIAGGPLTQYF.

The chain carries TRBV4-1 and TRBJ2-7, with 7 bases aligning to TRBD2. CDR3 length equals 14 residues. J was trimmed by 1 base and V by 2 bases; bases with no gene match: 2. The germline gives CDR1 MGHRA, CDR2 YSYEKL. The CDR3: CASSQPGGSYEQYF. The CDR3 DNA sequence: TGCGCCAGCAGCCAACCGGGGGGATCCTACGAGCAGTACTTC.

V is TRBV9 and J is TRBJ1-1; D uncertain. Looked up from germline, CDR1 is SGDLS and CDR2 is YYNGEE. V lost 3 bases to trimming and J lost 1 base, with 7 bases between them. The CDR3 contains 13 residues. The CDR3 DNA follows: TGTGCCAGCAGCGCAACAGCGAACACTGAAGCTTTCTTT. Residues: CASSATANTEAFF.

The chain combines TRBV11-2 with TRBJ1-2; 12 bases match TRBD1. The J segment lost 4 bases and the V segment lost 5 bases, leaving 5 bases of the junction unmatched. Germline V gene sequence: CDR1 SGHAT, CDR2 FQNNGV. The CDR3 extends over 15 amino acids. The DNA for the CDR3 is TGTGCCAGCAGCCCCGGGACAGGGGGCGGCTATGGCTACACCTTC. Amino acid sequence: CASSPGTGGGYGYTF.

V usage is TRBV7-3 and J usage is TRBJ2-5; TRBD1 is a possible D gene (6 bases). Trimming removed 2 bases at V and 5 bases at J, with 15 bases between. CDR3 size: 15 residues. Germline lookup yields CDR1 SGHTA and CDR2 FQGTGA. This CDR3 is CASSLGLQGYETQYF. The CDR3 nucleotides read TGTGCCAGCAGCTTAGGGTTACAGGGTTACGAGACCCAGTACTTC.

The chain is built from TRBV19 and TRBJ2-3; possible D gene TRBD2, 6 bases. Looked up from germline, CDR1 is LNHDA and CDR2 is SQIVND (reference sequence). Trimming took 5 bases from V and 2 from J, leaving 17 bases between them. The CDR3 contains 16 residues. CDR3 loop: CASSSFGGAFTDTQYF. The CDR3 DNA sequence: TGTGCCAGTAGTTCCTTTGGCGGGGCCTTCACAGATACGCAGTATTTT.

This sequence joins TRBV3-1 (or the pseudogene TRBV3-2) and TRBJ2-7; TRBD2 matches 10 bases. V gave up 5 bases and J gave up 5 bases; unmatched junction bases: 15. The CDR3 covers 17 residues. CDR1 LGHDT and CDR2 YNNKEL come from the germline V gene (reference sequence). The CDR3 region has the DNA TGTGCCAGCAGCTTGAATCGTCCTAGCGGGAGTAGTGACGAGCAGTACTTC. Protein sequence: CASSLNRPSGSSDEQYF.

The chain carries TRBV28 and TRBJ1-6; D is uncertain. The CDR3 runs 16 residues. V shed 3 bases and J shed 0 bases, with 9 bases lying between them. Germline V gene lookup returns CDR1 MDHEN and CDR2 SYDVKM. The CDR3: CASSFGRSSYNSPLHF. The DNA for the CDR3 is TGTGCCAGCAGTTTTGGGAGGAGCTCCTATAATTCACCCCTCCACTTT.

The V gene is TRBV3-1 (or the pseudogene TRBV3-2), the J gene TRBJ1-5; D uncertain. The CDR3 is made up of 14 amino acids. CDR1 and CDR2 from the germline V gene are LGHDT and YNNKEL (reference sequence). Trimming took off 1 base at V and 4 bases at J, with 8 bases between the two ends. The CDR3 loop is CASSQGTVNQPQHF. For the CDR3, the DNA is TGTGCCAGCAGCCAAGGTACAGTAAATCAGCCCCAGCATTTT.

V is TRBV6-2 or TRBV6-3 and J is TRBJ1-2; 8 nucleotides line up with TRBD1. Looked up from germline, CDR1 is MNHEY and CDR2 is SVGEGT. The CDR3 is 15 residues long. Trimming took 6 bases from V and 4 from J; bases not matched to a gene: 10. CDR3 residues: CASSYGQGPRYGYTF. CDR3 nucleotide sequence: TGTGCCAGCAGCTATGGACAGGGCCCGCGCTATGGCTACACCTTC.

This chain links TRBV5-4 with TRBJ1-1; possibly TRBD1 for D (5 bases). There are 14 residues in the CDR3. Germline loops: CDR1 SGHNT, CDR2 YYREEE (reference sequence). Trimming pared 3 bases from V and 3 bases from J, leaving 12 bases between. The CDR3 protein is CASSSGGLDTEAFF. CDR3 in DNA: TGTGCCAGCAGCTCCGGGGGACTCGACACTGAAGCTTTCTTT.

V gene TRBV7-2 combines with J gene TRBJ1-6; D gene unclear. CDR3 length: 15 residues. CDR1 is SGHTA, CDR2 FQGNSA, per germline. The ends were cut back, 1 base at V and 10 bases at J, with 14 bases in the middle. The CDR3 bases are TGTGCCAGCAGCTTAGTGGCTGCAGGAACATCACCCCTCCACTTT. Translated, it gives CASSLVAAGTSPLHF.

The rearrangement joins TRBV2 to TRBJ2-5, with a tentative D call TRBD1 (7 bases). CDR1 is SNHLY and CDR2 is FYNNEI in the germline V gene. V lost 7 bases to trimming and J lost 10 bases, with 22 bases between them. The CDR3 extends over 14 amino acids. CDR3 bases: TGTGCCAGCACTAGGGAGGAGGGGGCGCAGGTCCAGTACTTC. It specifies CASTREEGAQVQYF.

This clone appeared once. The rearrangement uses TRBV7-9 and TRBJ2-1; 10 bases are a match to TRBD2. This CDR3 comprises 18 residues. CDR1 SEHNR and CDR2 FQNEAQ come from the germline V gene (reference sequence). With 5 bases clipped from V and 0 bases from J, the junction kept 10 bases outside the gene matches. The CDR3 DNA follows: TGTGCCAGCAGCCCCGGGACTAGCGTATTGAGCTCCTACAATGAGCAGTTCTTC. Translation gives CASSPGTSVLSSYNEQFF.

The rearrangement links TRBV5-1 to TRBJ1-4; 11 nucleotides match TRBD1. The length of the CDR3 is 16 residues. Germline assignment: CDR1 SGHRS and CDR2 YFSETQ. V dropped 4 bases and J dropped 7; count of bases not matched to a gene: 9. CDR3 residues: CASSLNTGTGGEKLFF. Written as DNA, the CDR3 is TGCGCCAGCAGCCTCAACACCGGGACAGGGGGTGAAAAACTGTTTTTT.

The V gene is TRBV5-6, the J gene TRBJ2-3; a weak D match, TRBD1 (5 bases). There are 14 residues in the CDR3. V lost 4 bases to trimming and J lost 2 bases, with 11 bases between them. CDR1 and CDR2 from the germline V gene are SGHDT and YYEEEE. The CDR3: CASSILGPTDTQYF. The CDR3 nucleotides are TGTGCCAGCAGCATCCTGGGGCCCACAGATACGCAGTATTTT.

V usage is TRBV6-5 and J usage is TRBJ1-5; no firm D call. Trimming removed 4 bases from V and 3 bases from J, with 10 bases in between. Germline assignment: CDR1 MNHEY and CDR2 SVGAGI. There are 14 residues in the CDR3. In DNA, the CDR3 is TGTGCCAGCAGTTCCCACGGAGACAATCAGCCCCAGCATTTT. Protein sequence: CASSSHGDNQPQHF.